The source of this TCR beta chain is a study of blood T cells in healthy people across ages. Study in general: When template switching was applied, about one barcoded beta molecule was captured per two T cells.

Primers used in a second PCR of roughly 7 to 12 cycles were a sample-barcoded 5' primer and a J-beta primer mix. TCRdb itself ran the 5' RACE reads through MiXCR, one entry per CDR3 protein. In the table there are 1.5 million to 1.9 million distinct CDR3 sequences, roughly 43% of which are singletons. CDR1 and CDR2 from the germline V gene are MNHEY and SVGEGT. With V trimmed by 1 base and J by 1 base, 4 bases remained unmatched. There are 16 residues in the CDR3. V is TRBV6-2 or TRBV6-3 and J is TRBJ1-5; TRBD1 matches at 7 bases. The receptor's source is a woman younger than 35 in good health. Sequenced sample: blood. This CDR3 reads CASSYLPGQSNQPQHF. DNA for the CDR3: TGTGCCAGCAGTTACTTACCGGGACAGAGCAATCAGCCCCAGCATTTT.